What follows are 2 T cell receptor beta chains derived from one specimen sequenced in a study of T cell repertoires in cytomegalovirus infection. No antigen is known for these receptors. MiXCR, run by TCRdb on the reads, gives a single entry per CDR3 protein. Of a few hundred thousand distinct CDR3 sequences listed, almost 30% are singletons. Sequences were derived from cultured PBMCs, sampled from culture after CMV antigen stimulation. These receptors were obtained from a human donor in good health (CMV status not recorded). Some clones in this sample may be carry-over from other donors' samples.

Ten or more counts support this clonotype. CDR3 in amino acids: CSATGGYQPQHF. The CDR3 coding sequence is TGCAGTGCGACAGGGGGCTATCAGCCCCAGCATTTT. The chain couples TRBV20-1 to TRBJ1-5, with 10 bases identical to TRBD1. The CDR3 runs to 12 residues. The V gene end was trimmed by 6 bases and the J gene end by 5 bases; junction bases not matched to a gene: 1. Germline V gene data show CDR1 as DFQATT and CDR2 as SNEGSKA (reference sequence).

This clonotype was seen a handful of times. This chain uses TRBV12-3 or TRBV12-4 with TRBJ2-1; possibly TRBD1 for D (6 bases). V lost 6 bases and J 0 bases, leaving 9 bases between the germline ends. CDR3 length equals 14 residues. The CDR3 region is CASRTGRSYNEQFF. The CDR3 DNA reads as TGTGCCAGCAGAACAGGGCGCTCCTACAATGAGCAGTTCTTC.